This TCR beta chain was sequenced for a study of cytomegalovirus exposure and HLA in healthy donors (dated by TCRdb to the late 2010s). Describing the broader study: An earlier analysis of about 560 of the donors reported 250 to 350 Gb of sequence data and 100 million to 120 million unique TCR beta sequences obtained from around 190 million T cells. Roughly 300 gigabases of sequencing data and around 87 million unique TCR sequences were included in an early release covering about 700 HLA-typed donors. Of the roughly 410 genotyped donors, 75% to 85% were placed in the genetic ancestry cluster associated with self-reported Caucasian donors. The study aimed to test whether signatures of past pathogen exposure could be identified by cataloging public T cell receptors. The study used immunosequencing to profile the T cell repertoires of approximately 630 subjects and linked those repertoires to cytomegalovirus serostatus. A separate validation cohort of roughly 130 different subjects was used in addition to the roughly 700-subject first cohort. To predict cytomegalovirus infection status, the study combined high-throughput TCR immunosequencing, statistical association of individual TCRs with disease status, and machine learning. A later analysis re-examined previously published TCR beta repertoires from 600 to 700 donors and added high-resolution HLA genotyping to investigate patterns of TCR occurrence. Rather than using new phenotypic data, the later analysis identified candidate immune exposures from TCR beta sequences and from how often those sequences occurred across donors. An earlier analysis of approximately 640 of the donors applied high-throughput TCR beta sequencing to assess whether each TCR beta V gene segment acted as functional or pseudogenic. Donor age, sex, ethnicity and CMV serostatus were compiled alongside the repertoire data. In a later genetic analysis, genome-wide SNP genotypes for about three fifths of the 666 donors were used, and that subset was treated as a discovery cohort. Every discovery cohort repertoire had been produced on one sequencing platform. Class I and class II HLA loci were covered by the typing at four-digit resolution. The number of donors typed differed by locus, with 629-630 for A, B, C, DRB1 and DQB1, roughly 520 for DQA1, some 570 for DPA1, and around 450 for DPB1. Five DR-DQ haplotypes were handled as single units for association and clustering, since linkage in the cohort was strong. On average, around 240,000 unique TCR beta nucleotide sequences were sequenced per donor among fewer than 500 genotyped donors of the cohort, with 15% to 20% of those sequences being non-productive.

As concerns this clone: Its antigen is unknown. Qualities for individual bases were not recorded, and no much larger clone is one base off.

The junction shows trimming of 3 bases on V and 9 bases on J, and the gene matches do not reach 9 bases of it. CDR1 KGHSH and CDR2 LQKENI are derived from the germline V gene. The cysteine opens and the phenylalanine closes a CDR3 of 14 amino acids. Of the read, only the CDR3 DNA is kept; its 42 bases are in frame from base 1. The cohort consisted of 666 healthy bone marrow donors. All cohort members were sampled while nominally healthy, although unrecorded immune exposures were likely present. The donor tested CMV seropositive, placing the donor among the 290 or so seropositive members of the cohort. A peripheral blood sample was provided by each donor, and peripheral blood mononuclear cells were used for TCR beta sequencing. Genomic DNA was extracted from the blood cell samples with the Qiagen DNeasy Blood Extraction Kit. Study-level results and caveats: In a later analysis, HLA-associated TCR beta chains showed more clonal expansion and lower generation probabilities than non-associated chains that were equally common. In a later analysis, most CMV-associated TCR beta chains were found to appear HLA-restricted, with HLA associations seemingly driven largely by CMV exposure. It was suggested by the authors that the approach could potentially be generalized to other disease states and immunological phenotypes. Most TCR sequences were seen in very few donors, while some public TCRs were found in many individuals. In a later genetic analysis, fewer N-insertions in productive TCRs were reported among donors in an Asian-associated ancestry cluster than the roughly 670-donor mean. Linkage disequilibrium might explain the correlated functional status among segregating V segments, but an unknown experimental factor could not be ruled out. Because some donors lacked HLA typing at each locus, the association tests relied only on the typed subset. This cohort had only TCR beta chains sequenced, and the lack of alpha or paired-chain data limited which features could be detected. Assigning TCR associations to individual alleles was difficult when HLA alleles, especially DR and DQ, strongly co-occurred. Because the 87-base-pair reads could not distinguish some IMGT-functional V segments, including TRBV6-2 and TRBV6-3, those segments were excluded. In an earlier analysis of over 550 of the donors, most TCR beta V segments were observed in productive rearrangements about 90% or about 30% of the time, broadly matching IMGT annotations. A group of highly shared sequence variants was considered likely to be a technical artifact of the sequencing pipeline. A further reported finding was that TCR beta sequences accurately predicted the HLA-A and HLA-B alleles for most subjects in the first cohort. Presence/absence analyses assumed roughly uniform sequencing depth across donors, an assumption that may not hold. In the study, approximately 150 TCR beta chains were listed as associated with cytomegalovirus. In a later analysis, several top co-occurrence clusters were reported to appear linked to parvovirus B19, influenza, CMV and Epstein-Barr virus. In a later genetic analysis, a missense DCLRE1C variant was associated with V-gene and J-gene trimming of TCR beta chains, and the association was replicated in an independent cohort. In vitro tests confirmed that a few of the cytomegalovirus-associated TCR beta chains recognize cytomegalovirus antigens. A later analysis associated about 18,000 TCR beta sequences with specific HLA alleles at a false discovery rate of 0.05. CMV serostatus was the only immune exposure information available for the cohort. Over 15 rarely observed V segments, including chromosome 9 orphons, were excluded from the earlier analysis of about 600 of the donors because counts were too low. In both the original and validation cohorts, the classifier was reported to diagnose cytomegalovirus status with high specificity and sensitivity. In a later analysis, TCR association rates were found to vary across HLA loci, with the most associated TCRs seen for DRB1 alleles and the fewest for HLA-C alleles.

To prepare the library, the immunoSEQ multiplex PCR assay was applied. For the multiplex PCR, a mixture combining 60 forward primers for TCR Vbeta segments and 13 reverse primers for TCR Jbeta segments was used. The CDR3 region of rearranged TCR beta genes was amplified from genomic DNA with a multiplex PCR assay. The Illumina HiSeq System was used to sequence the amplified TCR beta libraries as 87-base-pair reads. Under the source paper's analysis protocol: Across the 500 to 750 repertoires, a later analysis counted some 81 million unique TCR beta chains, roughly 11 million of which were shared by at least two donors. To remove PCR and sequencing errors, raw reads were error-corrected and collapsed into unique sequences using a nearest-neighbor algorithm that merged closely related sequences. CDR3 sequences were aligned to IMGT reference sequences to assign V, D and J gene segments. For a sequence to be retained, at least a six-nucleotide match to both a V gene segment and a J gene segment was required. Rearrangements were classified as productive when the CDR3 lacked stop codons and remained in frame with V and J, and all other rearrangements were classified as non-productive. CDR3 was defined according to IMGT convention as the region running from the second conserved V-encoded cysteine to the conserved J-encoded phenylalanine. The earlier analysis of approximately 500 of the donors excluded sequences that lacked an unambiguous match to a single V gene segment. In an earlier analysis of around 600 of the donors, V segments were called functional above 56.7% productive rearrangements and were called segregating when the between-donor standard deviation exceeded 5%. A statistical classification framework was developed to diagnose cytomegalovirus status using the catalog of TCR beta chain sequences. V and J gene assignment, in a later analysis, came from comparing TCR nucleotide sequences with IMGT/GENE-DB human TR gene sequences. Using the TCRdist pipeline, a later analysis assigned CDR3 sequences along with most-parsimonious VDJ recombination scenarios. In a later analysis, each TCR beta chain was defined by its CDR3 amino acid sequence together with its V-gene family, and reads without a unique V-gene family were excluded. As a way to deal with suspected cross-contamination and a sequencing artifact, a later analysis dropped nearly 600 nucleotide sequences that were highly shared and had low generation probability. In a later analysis, a clonal expansion index was calculated for each public chain from normalized within-repertoire ranks of inferred template counts. A later analysis computed generation probabilities with a VDJ recombination model fitted to out-of-frame rearrangements, and checked the results against IGoR. Hypergeometric tests were used in a later analysis to score TCR-TCR, TCR-HLA and TCR-CMV co-occurrence, with a repertoire-size bias correction applied to the TCR pairs. To estimate false discovery rates, a later analysis permuted the HLA or CMV assignments 20 times. In a later analysis, co-occurring TCRs were grouped using DBSCAN, and TCRdist sequence similarity was added for clustering within HLA-allele-positive subsets. Repertoires with fewer than 30,000 or more than 120,000 public chains were left out of co-occurrence clustering, as were about 5 repertoires with anomalous nucleotide sharing. TCRdb re-hosts the immuneACCESS table, in-frame sequences only. Its copies lack some clones; in the studies checked, an unresolved V gene accounts for under half of them, and the cause for the rest is not known. From that table come the V and J calls and clone size; the DNA was used to work out D and trimming. Within this sample are roughly 140,000 clones, with just under 85% of them counted one time only. Roughly 4% of the sample belongs to the ten largest clones.

The rearranged segments are TRBV18 and TRBJ1-2; 8 bases in the junction line up with TRBD1. This receptor was identified in a man between 35 and 55 years old in good health and CMV-seropositive. Sequencing input: PBMCs. The CDR3 amino acid sequence is: CASSPETGDDCYTF. The DNA reads as follows: TGTGCCAGCTCACCCGAGACAGGGGATGATTGCTACACCTTC.